Listed below are T cell receptor beta chains from one sample, sequenced in a study of T cell repertoires in cytomegalovirus infection. TCRdb reprocessed the reads with MiXCR, giving one entry per CDR3 protein. This sample has almost 500,000 distinct CDR3 sequences, with over 9% found just once. The specimen sequenced was PBMCs. All receptors derive from a human donor in good health (CMV status not recorded). Some clones in this sample may be carry-over from other donors' samples. Each CDR3 is given with its conserved first and last residue. D genes are given only for firm matches. Clone size is stated in some rows and not others, as once, few, many or a class when expanded.

d_call,clone_size,j_call,v_call,cdr3_aa,cdr3_nt
TRBD1,many,TRBJ1-1,TRBV12-3/TRBV12-4,CASSPPGGAFF,TGTGCCAGCAGCCCCCCAGGGGGAGCTTTCTTT
.,few,TRBJ1-2,TRBV5-1,CASSLARDTGGYTF,TGCGCCAGCAGCTTGGCCCGGGATACTGGAGGCTACACCTTC
TRBD2,many,TRBJ2-2,TRBV7-2,CASTSGRVHTGELFF,TGTGCCAGCACTAGCGGGAGGGTCCACACCGGGGAGCTGTTTTTT
TRBD1,.,TRBJ1-5,TRBV6-2/TRBV6-3,CASSYSWDRDRSNQPQHF,TGTGCCAGCAGTTACTCATGGGACAGGGATCGAAGCAATCAGCCCCAGCATTTT
.,many,TRBJ1-1,TRBV28,CASSFQVTGNTEAFF,TGTGCCAGCAGTTTCCAGGTGACAGGGAACACTGAAGCTTTCTTT
.,many,TRBJ1-6,TRBV9,CASSREYNSPLHF,TGTGCCAGCAGCCGAGAATATAATTCACCCCTCCACTTT
TRBD1,many,TRBJ1-6,TRBV11-2,CASSSVQGVYSPLHF,TGTGCCAGCAGCTCGGTTCAGGGGGTGTATTCACCCCTCCACTTT
TRBD2,.,TRBJ2-2,TRBV30,CAWSLGLAGELTGELFF,TGTGCCTGGAGTCTGGGACTAGCGGGAGAACTTACCGGGGAGCTGTTTTTT
TRBD2,many,TRBJ2-7,TRBV11-1,CASSLSLAGASSYEQYF,TGTGCCAGCAGCTTATCTCTAGCGGGGGCGAGCTCCTACGAGCAGTACTTC
.,many,TRBJ2-1,TRBV6-1,CASSESWRGLLVEQFF,TGTGCCAGCAGTGAAAGTTGGCGGGGGCTTTTGGTTGAGCAGTTCTTC
.,few,TRBJ1-5,TRBV6-1,CASSEGSEEPQHF,TGTGCCAGCAGTGAGGGGTCCGAAGAGCCCCAGCATTTT
.,few,TRBJ1-1,TRBV7-9,CASSFWGGTEAFF,TGTGCCAGCAGCTTTTGGGGGGGGACTGAAGCTTTCTTT
.,few,TRBJ2-3,TRBV6-5,CASSRALDTDTQYF,TGTGCCAGCAGTAGGGCCCTCGATACAGATACGCAGTATTTT
.,many,TRBJ2-4,TRBV20-1,CSARDPRLAKNIQYF,TGCAGTGCTAGAGATCCCCGACTAGCCAAAAACATTCAGTACTTC
TRBD2,many,TRBJ2-2,TRBV20-1,CSARSGTNTGELFF,TGCAGTGCCCGAAGCGGGACGAACACCGGGGAGCTGTTTTTT
.,.,TRBJ2-3,TRBV30,CAWSRGGTRDTQYF,TGTGCCTGGAGCCGAGGGGGGACCCGGGATACGCAGTATTTT
.,.,TRBJ2-2,TRBV5-6,CASSLDFAGNTGELFF,TGTGCCAGCAGCTTGGATTTTGCCGGGAACACCGGGGAGCTGTTTTTT
.,many,TRBJ2-1,TRBV4-2,CASSQRSFTYNEQFF,TGTGCCAGCAGCCAAAGAAGTTTTACTTACAATGAGCAGTTCTTC
TRBD2,.,TRBJ2-3,TRBV11-3,CASSHGLADPDTQYF,TGTGCCAGCAGTCATGGACTAGCAGATCCAGATACGCAGTATTTT
.,many,TRBJ2-5,TRBV4-2,CASSQEVGAQETQYF,TGTGCCAGCAGCCAAGAAGTAGGAGCACAAGAGACCCAGTACTTC
.,.,TRBJ2-3,TRBV7-2,CASRRNGGDTQYF,TGTGCCAGCCGACGGAACGGAGGAGATACGCAGTATTTT
TRBD1,many,TRBJ2-5,TRBV27,CASSSPGTGRWQETQYF,TGTGCCAGCAGTTCCCCCGGGACAGGGAGGTGGCAAGAGACCCAGTACTTC
.,few,TRBJ2-5,TRBV3-1,CASSSAGETQYF,TGTGCCAGCAGCTCCGCGGGAGAGACCCAGTACTTC
TRBD1,many,TRBJ2-7,TRBV7-8,CASSLGRRGPDHTYEQYF,TGTGCCAGCAGCTTAGGTCGCAGGGGGCCGGACCACACCTACGAGCAGTACTTC
TRBD1,many,TRBJ2-7,TRBV20-1,CSARDLGTGASYEQYF,TGCAGTGCTAGAGATTTAGGGACAGGGGCTTCCTACGAGCAGTACTTC
TRBD2,many,TRBJ2-5,TRBV7-7,CASSLAPGGYQETQYF,TGTGCTAGCAGCTTAGCCCCGGGAGGATACCAAGAGACCCAGTACTTC
.,.,TRBJ1-2,TRBV19,CASGIIRRDYGYTF,TGTGCCAGTGGTATAATCCGGAGGGACTATGGCTACACCTTC
.,few,TRBJ1-2,TRBV20-1,CSASNQLSGYTF,TGCAGTGCTTCAAACCAGTTATCTGGCTACACCTTC
TRBD2,few,TRBJ2-7,TRBV15,CATSKVGGGSYEQYF,TGTGCCACCAGCAAGGTCGGGGGGGGCTCCTACGAGCAGTACTTC
.,many,TRBJ2-3,TRBV7-3,CASSLHPPRGDSTDTQYF,TGTGCCAGCAGCTTACATCCCCCGCGTGGGGACTCCACAGATACGCAGTATTTT
TRBD1,many,TRBJ1-2,TRBV7-2,CASSPGQGGLYGYTF,TGTGCCAGCAGCCCGGGACAGGGGGGCCTCTATGGCTACACCTTC
.,many,TRBJ2-1,TRBV7-6,CASSLEAAYYNEQFF,TGTGCCAGCAGCTTAGAGGCAGCCTACTACAATGAGCAGTTCTTC
.,many,TRBJ2-5,TRBV4-1,CASSGRDTETQYF,TGCGCCAGCAGCGGCCGGGACACCGAGACCCAGTACTTC
.,.,TRBJ2-7,TRBV20-1,CSARDTGYSYEQYF,TGCAGTGCTAGAGATACGGGATACTCCTACGAGCAGTACTTC
.,many,TRBJ2-5,TRBV12-3/TRBV12-4,CASSFGARQETQYF,TGTGCCAGCAGTTTTGGGGCTCGCCAAGAGACCCAGTACTTC
.,many,TRBJ2-1,TRBV2,CASSEEQGPHNEQFF,TGTGCCAGCAGTGAAGAGCAGGGCCCCCACAATGAGCAGTTCTTC
.,few,TRBJ2-1,TRBV28,CASSLTGTLGNEQFF,TGTGCCAGCAGTTTAACAGGGACGTTGGGAAATGAGCAGTTCTTC
.,many,TRBJ2-1,TRBV28,CASSLRLVAMFF,TGTGCCAGCAGTCTACGACTAGTAGCAATGTTCTTC
.,many,TRBJ1-1,TRBV7-9,CASSLLSAEAFF,TGTGCCAGCAGCTTACTGTCTGCAGAAGCTTTCTTT
TRBD2,many,TRBJ2-7,TRBV28,CASSSGLAVYEQYF,TGTGCCAGCAGTTCGGGACTAGCGGTCTACGAGCAGTACTTC
.,many,TRBJ1-2,TRBV19,CASSTERGSNYGYTF,TGTGCCAGTAGTACAGAACGGGGGAGCAACTATGGCTACACCTTC
.,many,TRBJ1-2,TRBV7-9,CASSLVSGTAYKGYTF,TGTGCCAGCAGCTTAGTATCCGGGACGGCCTATAAGGGCTACACCTTC
TRBD1,few,TRBJ1-6,TRBV5-5,CASSFAANRGLDSPLHF,TGTGCCAGCAGTTTCGCAGCGAACAGGGGGCTGGATTCACCCCTCCACTTT
TRBD2,many,TRBJ2-2,TRBV4-1,CASSQGTSGYGELFF,TGCGCCAGCAGCCAAGGGACTAGCGGGTACGGGGAGCTGTTTTTT
TRBD2,many,TRBJ2-3,TRBV7-2,CASSAELAALKQYF,TGTGCCAGCAGCGCAGAACTAGCGGCCCTTAAACAGTATTTT
TRBD1,many,TRBJ2-1,TRBV7-2,CASSSTGGRDEQFF,TGTGCCAGCAGCTCAACAGGGGGCCGGGATGAGCAGTTCTTC
TRBD2,few,TRBJ2-7,TRBV18,CASSPSGEGEQYF,TGTGCCAGCTCACCGTCCGGGGAGGGCGAGCAGTACTTC
TRBD1,.,TRBJ2-6,TRBV20-1,CSARASTGIGANVLTF,TGCAGTGCTAGAGCTTCGACAGGGATCGGGGCCAACGTCCTGACTTTC
TRBD1,many,TRBJ1-6,TRBV12-3/TRBV12-4,CASSFVGQGGKSSYNSPLHF,TGTGCCAGCAGTTTCGTAGGCCAGGGGGGTAAGAGCTCCTATAATTCACCCCTCCACTTT
TRBD1,many,TRBJ1-1,TRBV7-2,CASSLSNRGITEAFF,TGTGCCAGCAGCTTAAGTAACAGGGGAATCACTGAAGCTTTCTTT
.,many,TRBJ1-1,TRBV11-2,CASRPRSGWSELGTEAFF,TGTGCCAGCAGACCCCGTTCAGGGTGGTCCGAGCTTGGCACTGAAGCTTTCTTT